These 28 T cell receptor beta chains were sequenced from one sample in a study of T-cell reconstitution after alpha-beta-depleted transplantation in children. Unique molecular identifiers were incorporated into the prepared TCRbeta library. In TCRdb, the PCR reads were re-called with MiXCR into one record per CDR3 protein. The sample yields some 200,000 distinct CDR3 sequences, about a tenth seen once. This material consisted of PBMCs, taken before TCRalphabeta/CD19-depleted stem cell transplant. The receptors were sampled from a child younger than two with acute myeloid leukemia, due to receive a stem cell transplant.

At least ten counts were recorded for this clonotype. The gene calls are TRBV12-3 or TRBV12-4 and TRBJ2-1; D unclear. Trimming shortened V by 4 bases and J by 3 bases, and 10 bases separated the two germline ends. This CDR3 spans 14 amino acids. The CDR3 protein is CASSSYGLYNEQFF. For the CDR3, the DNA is TGTGCCAGCAGTTCATACGGGCTCTACAATGAGCAGTTCTTC.

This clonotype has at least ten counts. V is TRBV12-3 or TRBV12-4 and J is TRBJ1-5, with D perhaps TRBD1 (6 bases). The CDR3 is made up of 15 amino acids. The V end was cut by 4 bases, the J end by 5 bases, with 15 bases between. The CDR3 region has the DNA TGTGCCAGCAGTTGGACAGTTTCAGGGGATCAGCCCCAGCATTTT. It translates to CASSWTVSGDQPQHF.

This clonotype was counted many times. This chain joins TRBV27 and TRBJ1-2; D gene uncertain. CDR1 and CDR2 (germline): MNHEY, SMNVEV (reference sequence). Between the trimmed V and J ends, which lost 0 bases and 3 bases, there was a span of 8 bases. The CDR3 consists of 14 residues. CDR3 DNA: TGTGCCAGCAGTTTATCAAGGGCGGACTATGGCTACACCTTC. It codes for CASSLSRADYGYTF.

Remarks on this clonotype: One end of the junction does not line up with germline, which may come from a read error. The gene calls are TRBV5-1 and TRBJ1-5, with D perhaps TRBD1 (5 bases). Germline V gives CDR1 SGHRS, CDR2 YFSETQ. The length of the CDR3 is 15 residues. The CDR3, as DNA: TGTGCCAGCAGCTTATACTCAGGGAGTGGGCAGCCCCAGCATTTT. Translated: CASSLYSGSGQPQHF.

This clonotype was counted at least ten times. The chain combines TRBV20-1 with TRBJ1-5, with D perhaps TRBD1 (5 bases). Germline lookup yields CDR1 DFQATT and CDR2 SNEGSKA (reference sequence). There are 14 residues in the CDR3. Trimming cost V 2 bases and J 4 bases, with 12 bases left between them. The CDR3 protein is CSARLQGGNQPQHF. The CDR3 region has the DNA TGCAGTGCTAGACTGCAGGGAGGGAATCAGCCCCAGCATTTT.

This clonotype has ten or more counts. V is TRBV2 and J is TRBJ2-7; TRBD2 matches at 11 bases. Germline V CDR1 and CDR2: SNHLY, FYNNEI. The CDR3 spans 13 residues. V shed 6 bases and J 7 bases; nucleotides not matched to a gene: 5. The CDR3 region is CASSSTSGEEQYF. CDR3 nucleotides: TGTGCCAGCAGCTCGACTAGCGGGGAAGAGCAGTACTTC.

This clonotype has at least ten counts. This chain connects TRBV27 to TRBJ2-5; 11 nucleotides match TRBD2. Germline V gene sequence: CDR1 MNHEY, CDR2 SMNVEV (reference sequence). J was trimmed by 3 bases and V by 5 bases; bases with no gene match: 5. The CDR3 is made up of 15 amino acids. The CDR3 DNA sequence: TGTGCCAGCAGTCCTGGGACTAGCGGCAAAGAGACCCAGTACTTC. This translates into CASSPGTSGKETQYF.

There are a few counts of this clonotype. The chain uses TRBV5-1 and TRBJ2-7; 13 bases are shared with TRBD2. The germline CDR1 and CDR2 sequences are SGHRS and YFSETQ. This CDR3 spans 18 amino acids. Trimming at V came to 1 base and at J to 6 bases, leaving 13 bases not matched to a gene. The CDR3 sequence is CASSLLPLLAGGPSEQYF. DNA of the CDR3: TGCGCCAGCAGCTTGTTACCTTTACTAGCGGGAGGGCCGTCCGAGCAGTACTTC. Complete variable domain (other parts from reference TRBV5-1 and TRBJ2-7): KAGVTQTPRYLIKTRGQQVTLSCSPISGHRSVSWYQQTPGQGLQFLFEYFSETQRNKGNFPGRFSGRQFSNSRSEMNVSTLELGDSALYLCASSLLPLLAGGPSEQYFGPGTRLTVT.

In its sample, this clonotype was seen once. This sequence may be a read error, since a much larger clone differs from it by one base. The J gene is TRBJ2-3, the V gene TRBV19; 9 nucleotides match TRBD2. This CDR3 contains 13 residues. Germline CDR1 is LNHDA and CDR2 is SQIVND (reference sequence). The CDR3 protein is CDSSSGRADTQYF. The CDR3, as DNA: TGTGACAGTAGTAGCGGGAGAGCAGATACGCAGTATTTT.

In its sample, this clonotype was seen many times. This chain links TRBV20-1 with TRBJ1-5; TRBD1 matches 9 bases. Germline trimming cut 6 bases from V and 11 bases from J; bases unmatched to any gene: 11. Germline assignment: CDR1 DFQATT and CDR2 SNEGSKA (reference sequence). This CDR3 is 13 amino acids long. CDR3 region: CSAPGTGRGSQHF. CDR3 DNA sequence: TGCAGTGCACCCGGGACAGGGCGCGGGTCCCAGCATTTT.

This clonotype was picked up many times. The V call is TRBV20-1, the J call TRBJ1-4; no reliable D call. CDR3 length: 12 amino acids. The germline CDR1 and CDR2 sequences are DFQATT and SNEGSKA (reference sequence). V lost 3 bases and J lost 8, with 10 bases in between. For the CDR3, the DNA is TGCAGTGCTAGGTCGCTTGAGGAAAAACTGTTTTTT. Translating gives CSARSLEEKLFF.

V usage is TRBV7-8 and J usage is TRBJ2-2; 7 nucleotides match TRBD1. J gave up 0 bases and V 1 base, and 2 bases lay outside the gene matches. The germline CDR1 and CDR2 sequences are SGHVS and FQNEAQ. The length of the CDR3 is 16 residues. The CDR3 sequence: CASSLGTGSNTGELFF. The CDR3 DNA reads TGTGCCAGCAGCTTAGGGACAGGCTCGAACACCGGGGAGCTGTTTTTT.

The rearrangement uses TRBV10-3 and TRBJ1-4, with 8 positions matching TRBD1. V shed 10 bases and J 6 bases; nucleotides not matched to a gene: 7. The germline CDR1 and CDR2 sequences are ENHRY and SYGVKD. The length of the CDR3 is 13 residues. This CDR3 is CATRGTGDEKLFF. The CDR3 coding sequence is TGTGCCACTCGCGGGACAGGTGATGAAAAACTGTTTTTT.

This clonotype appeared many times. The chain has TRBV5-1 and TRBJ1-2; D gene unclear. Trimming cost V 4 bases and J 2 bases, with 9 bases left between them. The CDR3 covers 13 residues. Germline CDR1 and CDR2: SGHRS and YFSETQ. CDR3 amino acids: CASSLKKNYGYTF. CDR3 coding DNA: TGCGCCAGCAGCCTGAAGAAAAACTATGGCTACACCTTC.

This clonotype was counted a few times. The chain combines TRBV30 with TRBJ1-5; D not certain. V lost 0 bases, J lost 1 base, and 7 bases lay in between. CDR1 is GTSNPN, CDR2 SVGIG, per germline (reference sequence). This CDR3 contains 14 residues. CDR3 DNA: TGTGCCTGGAGTGTACCGCAGAGCAATCAGCCCCAGCATTTT. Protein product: CAWSVPQSNQPQHF.

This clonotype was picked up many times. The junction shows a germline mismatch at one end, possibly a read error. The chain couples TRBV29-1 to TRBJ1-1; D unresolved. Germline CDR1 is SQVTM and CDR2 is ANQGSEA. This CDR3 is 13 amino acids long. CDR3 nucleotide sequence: TGCAGCGGTGAACTTAGCATGAACACTGAAGCTTTCTTT. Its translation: CSGELSMNTEAFF.

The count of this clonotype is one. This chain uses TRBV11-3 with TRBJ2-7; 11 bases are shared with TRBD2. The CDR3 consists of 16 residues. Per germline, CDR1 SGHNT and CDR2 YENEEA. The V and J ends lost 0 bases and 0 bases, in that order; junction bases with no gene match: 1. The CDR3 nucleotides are TGTGCCAGCAGCTTAGATGGGACTAGCGGCTCCTACGAGCAGTACTTC. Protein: CASSLDGTSGSYEQYF.

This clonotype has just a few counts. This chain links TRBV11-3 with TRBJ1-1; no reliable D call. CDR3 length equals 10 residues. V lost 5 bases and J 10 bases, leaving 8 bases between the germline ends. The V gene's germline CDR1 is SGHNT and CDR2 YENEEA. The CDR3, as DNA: TGTGCCAGCAGCGCCCCTGGAGCTTTCTTT. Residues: CASSAPGAFF.

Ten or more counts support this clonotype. The CDR3 nucleotides read TGTGCCAGCAACAGACTAGCGGGAGAACCTGGCACAGATACGCAGTATTTT. Protein sequence: CASNRLAGEPGTDTQYF. The chain has TRBV6-1 and TRBJ2-3; 12 bases agree with TRBD2. Germline V gives CDR1 MNHNS, CDR2 SASEGT. The CDR3 extends over 17 amino acids. V lost 7 bases and J lost 1; bases outside the gene matches: 9.

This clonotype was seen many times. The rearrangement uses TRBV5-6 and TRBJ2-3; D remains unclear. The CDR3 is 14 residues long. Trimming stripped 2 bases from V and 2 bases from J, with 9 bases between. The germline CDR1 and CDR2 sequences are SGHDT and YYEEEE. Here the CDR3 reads CASSFRQNTDTQYF. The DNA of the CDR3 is TGTGCCAGCAGCTTTCGGCAGAACACAGATACGCAGTATTTT.

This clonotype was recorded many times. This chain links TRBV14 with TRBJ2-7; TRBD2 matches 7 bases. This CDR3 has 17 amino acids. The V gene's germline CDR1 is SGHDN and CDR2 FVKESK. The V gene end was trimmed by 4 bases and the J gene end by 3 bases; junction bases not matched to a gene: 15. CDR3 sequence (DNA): TGTGCCAGCAGCCTCTCCCGTGCTAGCGGAGCCTTCTACGAGCAGTACTTC. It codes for CASSLSRASGAFYEQYF.

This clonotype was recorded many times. This chain's CDR3 is CASSLGSGGYGYTF. The CDR3 nucleotides are TGTGCCAGCAGCTTGGGGTCTGGAGGCTATGGCTACACCTTC. The chain employs TRBV5-5 and TRBJ1-2; D call uncertain. Trimming removed 0 bases at V and 4 bases at J, with 10 bases between. CDR3 size: 14 residues. The germline CDR1 and CDR2 sequences are SGHKS and YYEKEE (reference sequence).

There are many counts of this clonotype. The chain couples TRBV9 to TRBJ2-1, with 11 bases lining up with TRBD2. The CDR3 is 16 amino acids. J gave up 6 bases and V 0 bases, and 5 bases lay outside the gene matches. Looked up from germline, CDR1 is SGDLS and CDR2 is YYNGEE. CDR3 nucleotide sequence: TGTGCCAGCAGCGTAGGTAGCGGGGGGGCCCTCAATGAGCAGTTCTTC. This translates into CASSVGSGGALNEQFF.

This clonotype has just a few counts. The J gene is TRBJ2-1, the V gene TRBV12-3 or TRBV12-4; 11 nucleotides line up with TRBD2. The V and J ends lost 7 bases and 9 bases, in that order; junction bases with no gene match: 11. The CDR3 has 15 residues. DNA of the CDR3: TGTGCCAGCACCCTACTGACTAGCGGGAACGGTGAGCAGTTCTTC. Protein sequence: CASTLLTSGNGEQFF.

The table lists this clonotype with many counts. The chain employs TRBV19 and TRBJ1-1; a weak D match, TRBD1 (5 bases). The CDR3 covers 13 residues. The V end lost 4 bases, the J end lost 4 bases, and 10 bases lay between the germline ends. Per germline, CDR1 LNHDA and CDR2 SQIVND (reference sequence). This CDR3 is CASSKERGTEAFF. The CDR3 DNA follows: TGTGCCAGTAGTAAGGAGAGGGGCACTGAAGCTTTCTTT.

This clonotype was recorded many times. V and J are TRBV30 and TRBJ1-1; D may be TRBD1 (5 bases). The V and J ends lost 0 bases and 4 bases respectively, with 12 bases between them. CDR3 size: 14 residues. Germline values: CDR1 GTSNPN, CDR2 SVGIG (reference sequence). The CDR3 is CAWSVGIGTTEAFF. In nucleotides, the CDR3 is TGTGCCTGGAGTGTAGGGATAGGGACCACTGAAGCTTTCTTT.

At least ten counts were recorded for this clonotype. The DNA for the CDR3 is TGTGCCAGCAGCTTAGATGCAGGGAGGGAAGAGACCCAGTACTTC. It codes for CASSLDAGREETQYF. This chain connects TRBV7-2 to TRBJ2-5; 7 bases line up with TRBD2. The CDR3 covers 15 residues. The germline V gene encodes CDR1 SGHTA and CDR2 FQGNSA. V was clipped by 1 base and J by 3 bases; unmatched bases: 5.

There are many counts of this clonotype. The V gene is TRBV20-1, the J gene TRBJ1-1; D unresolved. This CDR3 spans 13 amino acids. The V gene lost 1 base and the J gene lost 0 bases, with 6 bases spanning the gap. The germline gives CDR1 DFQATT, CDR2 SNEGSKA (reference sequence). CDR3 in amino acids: CSARGQMNTEAFF. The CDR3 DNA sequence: TGCAGTGCTAGAGGGCAGATGAACACTGAAGCTTTCTTT.